Presented here are 24 T cell receptor beta chains from one specimen sequenced in a study of T cell repertoires in cytomegalovirus infection. TCRdb recomputed calls from the reads with MiXCR, one row per CDR3 protein. The table has hundreds of thousands of distinct CDR3 sequences, roughly a quarter seen once; the top ten hold 8%. Sequencing was carried out using CD8+ T cells from PBMCs. These receptor sequences come from a human donor in good health (CMV status not recorded). Some clones in this sample may be carry-over from other donors' samples.

The chain uses TRBV15 and TRBJ2-1; no clear D gene. The CDR3 sequence is 13 residues long. Trimming removed 1 base from V and 7 bases from J, with 8 bases in between. Looked up from germline, CDR1 is LNHNV and CDR2 is YYDKDF (reference sequence). The CDR3, as DNA: TGTGCCACCAGCAGAGGGGGTTGGAATGAGCAGTTCTTC. Its translation is CATSRGGWNEQFF.

V and J are TRBV6-2 or TRBV6-3 and TRBJ1-2; D uncertain. The V and J ends lost 7 bases and 2 bases respectively, with 11 bases between them. This CDR3 contains 13 residues. The germline CDR1 and CDR2 sequences are MNHEY and SVGEGT. CDR3 amino acids: CASKPGRNYGYTF. The CDR3 DNA reads TGTGCCAGCAAACCCGGGAGGAACTATGGCTACACCTTC.

V usage is TRBV20-1 and J usage is TRBJ2-2, with 7 nucleotides matching TRBD2. After removal of 5 bases from V and 6 bases from J, the junction contained 12 bases not matched to a gene. This CDR3 spans 15 amino acids. CDR1 is DFQATT and CDR2 is SNEGSKA in the germline V gene (reference sequence). CDR3 sequence (DNA): TGCAGTGCTGGTCCTAGCGGATGGGTCGCCGGGGAGCTGTTTTTT. This translates into CSAGPSGWVAGELFF.

This clonotype showed up many times. The gene calls are TRBV7-2 and TRBJ1-2; 7 nucleotides match TRBD1. J was trimmed by 4 bases and V by 7 bases; bases with no gene match: 12. CDR1 SGHTA and CDR2 FQGNSA come from the germline V gene. The CDR3 is 15 residues long. The CDR3 sequence: CASTSSTGTVYGYTF. The DNA for the CDR3 is TGTGCCAGCACCTCCTCGACAGGGACAGTCTATGGCTACACCTTC.

The CDR3 here is CSVESRRNGYTF. The CDR3 DNA reads as TGCAGCGTTGAAAGCAGGAGGAATGGCTACACCTTC. V gene TRBV29-1 combines with J gene TRBJ1-2; unclear D gene. The V and J ends lost 2 bases and 6 bases respectively, with 10 bases between them. Germline V gene data show CDR1 as SQVTM and CDR2 as ANQGSEA. The CDR3 is 12 residues long.

This clonotype was seen a few times. The chain combines TRBV7-6 with TRBJ2-5; no clear D. This CDR3 is built from 14 residues. V lost 4 bases and J 3 bases, leaving 12 bases between the germline ends. The germline V gene encodes CDR1 SGHVS and CDR2 FNYEAQ. The CDR3 region is CASSSSGREETQYF. The CDR3 coding sequence is TGTGCCAGCAGCTCAAGTGGCAGAGAAGAGACCCAGTACTTC. The full variable domain, its missing parts supplied by reference TRBV7-6 and TRBJ2-5, is GAGVSQSPRYKVTKRGQDVALRCDPISGHVSLYWYRQALGQGPEFLTYFNYEAQQDKSGLPNDRFSAERPEGSISTLTIQRTEQRDSAMYRCASSSSGREETQYFGPGTRLLVL.

This chain joins TRBV14 and TRBJ1-2; tentative D call: TRBD1 (5 bases). CDR1 and CDR2 (germline): SGHDN, FVKESK. The ends were cut back, 0 bases at V and 3 bases at J, with 14 bases in the middle. The CDR3 has 16 residues. The CDR3 DNA follows: TGTGCCAGCAGCCAAGAGAGGCAGGGCCCCTACTATGGCTACACCTTC. Translated: CASSQERQGPYYGYTF.

The V gene is TRBV6-2 or TRBV6-3, the J gene TRBJ2-3; D not resolved. Trimming took off 0 bases at V and 6 bases at J, with 7 bases between the two ends. CDR3 size: 13 residues. Germline V gene lookup returns CDR1 MNHEY and CDR2 SVGEGT. DNA for the CDR3: TGTGCCAGCAGTTACTCTATAGTTGATACGCAGTATTTT. It encodes CASSYSIVDTQYF.

The chain combines TRBV25-1 with TRBJ1-3; D perhaps matches TRBD1 (6 bases). From germline, CDR1 is MGHDK and CDR2 SYGVNS. CDR3 length equals 16 residues. Trimming left V 0 bases short and J 4 bases short, with 13 bases between. CDR3 in amino acids: CASSEYYGGTGNTIYF. As DNA, the CDR3 is TGTGCCAGCAGTGAATATTACGGGGGCACGGGAAACACCATATATTTT.

V usage is TRBV2 and J usage is TRBJ2-2, with a tentative D call TRBD1 (6 bases). Germline V gives CDR1 SNHLY, CDR2 FYNNEI. Trimming removed 7 bases at V and 9 bases at J, with 12 bases between. This CDR3 is 12 amino acids long. CDR3 protein: CASTNRERELFF. The CDR3 DNA follows: TGTGCCAGCACAAACAGGGAGAGGGAGCTGTTTTTT.

This clonotype was counted at least ten times. The rearrangement joins TRBV7-6 to TRBJ1-1; TRBD1 aligns across 8 bases. Trimming at V came to 1 base and at J to 7 bases, leaving 8 bases not matched to a gene. The germline V gene has CDR1 SGHVS and CDR2 FNYEAQ. This CDR3 is 15 amino acids long. The CDR3 DNA sequence: TGTGCCAGCAGCTTAGGACCTGACAGGGGACTTGAAGCTTTCTTT. Translation gives CASSLGPDRGLEAFF.

The chain is built from TRBV14 and TRBJ2-5, with 11 bases fitting TRBD2. After removal of 3 bases from V and 5 bases from J, the junction contained 5 bases not matched to a gene. Germline V gene lookup returns CDR1 SGHDN and CDR2 FVKESK. CDR3 size: 15 residues. In nucleotides, the CDR3 is TGTGCCAGCAGCCATAGACTAGCGGGGCTTGAGACCCAGTACTTC. It codes for CASSHRLAGLETQYF.

This clonotype has at least ten counts. The chain couples TRBV7-9 to TRBJ1-2; D might be TRBD1 (5 bases). Trimming took 5 bases from V and 5 from J, leaving 21 bases between them. The germline CDR1 and CDR2 sequences are SEHNR and FQNEAQ (reference sequence). The CDR3 covers 16 residues. Written as DNA, the CDR3 is TGTGCCAGCAGCCCCAAGGGAGGGGCGAGAGGTTATGGCTACACCTTC. Encoded protein: CASSPKGGARGYGYTF.

Of note for this clonotype: With a much larger clone just one base away, this may be a read error. This chain joins TRBV12-3 or TRBV12-4 and TRBJ2-3, with no clear D. V dropped 8 bases and J dropped 4 bases, with 10 bases sitting between them. The CDR3 consists of 12 residues. The CDR3 sequence is CASGYGPDTQYF. CDR3 DNA: TGTGCCAGCGGTTATGGTCCAGATACGCAGTATTTT.

This clonotype was picked up many times. The chain joins TRBV7-6 to TRBJ2-7, with 8 bases lining up with TRBD1. The V and J ends lost 4 bases and 2 bases, in that order; junction bases with no gene match: 10. Germline lookup yields CDR1 SGHVS and CDR2 FNYEAQ. This CDR3 region has 16 residues. The CDR3: CASSYYPGQETYEQYF. The CDR3 DNA is TGTGCCAGCAGCTACTACCCGGGACAGGAAACCTACGAGCAGTACTTC.

This clonotype came up many times. This rearrangement joins TRBV5-6 to TRBJ2-5; D might be TRBD2 (7 bases). The CDR3 is 16 residues long. Trimming cost V 0 bases and J 5 bases, with 17 bases left between them. Looked up from germline, CDR1 is SGHDT and CDR2 is YYEEEE. The CDR3 region has the DNA TGTGCCAGCAGCTTGGAGAGGCGGGGGCTCACGGAGACCCAGTACTTC. As protein: CASSLERRGLTETQYF.

This clonotype was detected only a few times. V is TRBV20-1 and J is TRBJ2-2, with D possibly TRBD2 on 6 matching bases. CDR1 is DFQATT, CDR2 SNEGSKA, per germline (reference sequence). The CDR3 is made up of 11 amino acids. The V end was cut by 6 bases, the J end by 12 bases, with 14 bases between. CDR3 in amino acids: CSAADAGKLFF. Written as DNA, the CDR3 is TGCAGTGCGGCAGACGCGGGGAAGCTGTTTTTT.

There are a few counts of this clonotype. Here the CDR3 reads CASMTGIYEQYF. CDR3 bases: TGTGCCAGTATGACAGGGATCTACGAGCAGTACTTC. The chain uses TRBV6-1 and TRBJ2-7; TRBD1 aligns across 7 bases. Trimming took 9 bases from V and 3 from J; bases not matched to a gene: 5. Per germline, CDR1 MNHNS and CDR2 SASEGT. This CDR3 has 12 residues.

The chain joins TRBV6-2 or TRBV6-3 to TRBJ2-1, with TRBD2 identical over 12 bases. This CDR3 comprises 16 residues. With V trimmed by 2 bases and J by 7 bases, 6 bases remained unmatched. In germline, CDR1 is MNHEY, CDR2 SVGEGT. CDR3 DNA sequence: TGTGCCAGCAGTTACGGAGGACTAGCGGGGATGAATGAGCAGTTCTTC. It is translated as CASSYGGLAGMNEQFF.

This chain links TRBV19 with TRBJ2-7; D remains ambiguous. The CDR3 is made up of 14 amino acids. Germline CDR1 LNHDA, CDR2 SQIVND (reference sequence). V was clipped by 3 bases and J by 2 bases, with 11 bases between them. CDR3 nucleotides: TGTGCCAGTAGTATCGGCCAGCTTACCTACGAGCAGTACTTC. It encodes CASSIGQLTYEQYF.

In DNA, the CDR3 is TGCGCCAGCAGCTTGGGACAGGGAGTAGAAGGCTACACCTTC. Encoded protein: CASSLGQGVEGYTF. This chain connects TRBV5-1 to TRBJ1-2; 7 bases are shared with TRBD1. V lost 0 bases and J lost 8; bases outside the gene matches: 7. From germline, CDR1 is SGHRS and CDR2 YFSETQ. The CDR3 consists of 14 residues.

The rearrangement uses TRBV15 and TRBJ1-2; D remains unclear. The CDR3 totals 14 residues. V shed 0 bases and J shed 0 bases, with 5 bases lying between them. The germline CDR1 and CDR2 sequences are LNHNV and YYDKDF (reference sequence). CDR3 DNA: TGTGCCACCAGCAGAGACGGCCCTAACTATGGCTACACCTTC. Translation gives CATSRDGPNYGYTF.

Of note for this clonotype: A much larger clone sits a single nucleotide away, making a read error possible. This rearrangement joins TRBV7-9 to TRBJ2-1, with D perhaps assigned TRBD1 or TRBD2 (5 bases each). The CDR3 consists of 12 residues. CDR1 is SEHNR and CDR2 is FQNEAQ in the germline V gene (reference sequence). CDR3 sequence: CVSSPSPGGQFF. CDR3 DNA: TGTGTCAGCAGCCCCTCACCTGGGGGGCAGTTCTTC.

This clonotype was recorded a few times. The chain employs TRBV19 and TRBJ2-1, with TRBD2 identical over 10 bases. The CDR3 extends over 15 amino acids. Germline-derived CDR1 and CDR2 are LNHDA and SQIVND (reference sequence). Trimming at V came to 7 bases and at J to 2 bases, leaving 5 bases not matched to a gene. CDR3 residues: CASTVLAGAYNEQFF. The CDR3 DNA reads as TGTGCCAGTACCGTTCTAGCGGGGGCCTACAATGAGCAGTTCTTC.